This T cell receptor (beta chain) is drawn from a study of regulatory T cells in long-lasting Graves disease. Study results and caveats: Among samples with persistent disease, TRBV28, TRBJ1-2 and TRBJ2-5 were favored. Since the sample size was small, accuracy may have been reduced.

The time point was: persistent/refractory GD, antithyroid drugs over 5 years with positive TRAb. PBMCs were the source of the RNA used for TCR sequencing. Sequencing libraries for TCR beta were prepared with iRepertoire HTBI primers and Arm-PCR of CDR3 regions. MiXCR, applied by TCRdb to the multiplex PCR reads, yields one record per CDR3 protein. The table shows 430,000 or so distinct CDR3 sequences, with around 23% occurring only once. Worth noting for this clonotype: Its antigen is currently unknown.

This CDR3 region has 14 residues. Trimming removed 0 bases from V and 2 bases from J, with 8 bases in between. CDR1 SGDLS and CDR2 YYNGEE come from the germline V gene. V usage is TRBV9 and J usage is TRBJ2-5, with unresolved D. The input for sequencing was peripheral blood mononuclear cells (PBMCs), taken when the disease was refractory, from a patient treated with antithyroid drugs. This receptor was taken from a female donor with Graves disease. The CDR3 protein is CASSVGSKQETQYF. The CDR3 DNA reads TGTGCCAGCAGCGTAGGTTCTAAACAAGAGACCCAGTACTTC.